One sample yielded the 18 T cell receptor beta chains listed below, sequenced in a study of shared clonotypes between healthy human individuals. The data were produced by immunoSEQ multiplex PCR, yet TCRdb's version contains in-frame clones alone and is incomplete. The sample lists millions of clones, about 93% seen once, with over 1.5% in the top ten. Terminally differentiated effector memory CD45RA+ cells were left out of the naive CD8 fraction, which was CD45RO-negative and positively selected for CCR7. Sequencing was done on a sample of naive CD8+ T cells from PBMCs. Every receptor here comes from a man between 18 and 29 years old in good health. Some clones in this sample may be carry-over from other donors' samples.

This chain links TRBV27 with TRBJ2-1; TRBD2 might be the D (6 bases). CDR1 is MNHEY and CDR2 is SMNVEV in the germline V gene (reference sequence). This CDR3 contains 14 residues. V was shortened by 6 bases and J by 10 bases, with 19 bases between the two germline ends. This chain's CDR3 is CASSPNPTGAEQFF. CDR3 DNA: TGTGCCAGCAGCCCGAACCCCACGGGAGCCGAGCAGTTCTTC.

The V call is TRBV4-3, the J call TRBJ1-2, with no clear D. V lost 1 base, J lost 4 bases, and 19 bases lay in between. Germline CDR1 LGHNA, CDR2 YSLEER. This CDR3 has 17 amino acids. In DNA, the CDR3 is TGCGCCAGCAGCCAAGGTCCCCCCGGGTCTGGGATCTATGGCTACACCTTC. It codes for CASSQGPPGSGIYGYTF.

This sequence joins TRBV9 and TRBJ2-7; 9 nucleotides line up with TRBD1. Germline values: CDR1 SGDLS, CDR2 YYNGEE. This CDR3 contains 16 residues. Trimming took 3 bases from V and 1 from J; bases not matched to a gene: 8. The CDR3 reads CASSATGTGLSYEQYF. The DNA for the CDR3 is TGTGCCAGCAGCGCTACTGGGACAGGGTTATCCTACGAGCAGTACTTC.

The chain links TRBV29-1 to TRBJ1-2; D is possibly TRBD1 (6 bases). CDR1 and CDR2 (germline): SQVTM, ANQGSEA. V was clipped by 7 bases and J by 0 bases, with 12 bases between them. The CDR3 is 13 amino acids. CDR3 sequence: CSARDTSNYGYTF. CDR3 DNA sequence: TGCAGCGCTCGGGACACATCTAACTATGGCTACACCTTC.

The V call is TRBV13, the J call TRBJ2-7; D may match TRBD1 or TRBD2 (5 bases each). The length of the CDR3 is 12 residues. Germline loops: CDR1 PRHDT, CDR2 FYEKMQ (reference sequence). Trimming took 8 bases from V and 7 from J, leaving 15 bases between them. The CDR3 sequence is CASSRGLGEQYF. CDR3 DNA: TGTGCCAGCTCGAGGGGCCTGGGGGAGCAGTACTTC. Full variable domain (outside the CDR3, taken from reference TRBV13 and TRBJ2-7): AAGVIQSPRHLIKEKRETATLKCYPIPRHDTVYWYQQGPGQDPQFLISFYEKMQSDKGSIPDRFSAQQFSDYHSELNMSSLELGDSALYFCASSRGLGEQYFGPGTRLTVT.

The V call is TRBV5-1, the J call TRBJ2-7, with D maybe TRBD1 (5 bases). V was trimmed by 4 bases and J by 0 bases, leaving 8 bases between them. The CDR3 is 13 residues long. Germline CDR1 reads SGHRS; CDR2 reads YFSETQ. CDR3 loop: CASSGDSSYEQYF. CDR3 nucleotides: TGCGCCAGCAGCGGAGACAGCTCCTACGAGCAGTACTTC. Together with reference TRBV5-1 and TRBJ2-7, the CDR3 gives the full variable domain: KAGVTQTPRYLIKTRGQQVTLSCSPISGHRSVSWYQQTPGQGLQFLFEYFSETQRNKGNFPGRFSGRQFSNSRSEMNVSTLELGDSALYLCASSGDSSYEQYFGPGTRLTVT.

This chain connects TRBV19 to TRBJ1-2, with TRBD1 as a possible D gene (6 bases). The CDR3 is 15 amino acids. CDR1 and CDR2 from the germline V gene are LNHDA and SQIVND (reference sequence). Trimming left V 3 bases short and J 6 bases short, with 17 bases between. CDR3 nucleotide sequence: TGTGCCAGTAGTATTACCCCCGGACAGACGAATGGCTACACCTTC. It encodes CASSITPGQTNGYTF.

This clone was seen only once. This chain uses TRBV19 with TRBJ2-3; possible D gene TRBD2, 6 bases. CDR3 length: 14 residues. Germline V gene sequence: CDR1 LNHDA, CDR2 SQIVND (reference sequence). With 3 bases removed from V and 4 bases from J, the gap between germline ends came to 11 bases. CDR3 region: CASSIWLAPDTQYF. In DNA, the CDR3 is TGTGCCAGTAGTATTTGGCTAGCGCCAGATACGCAGTATTTT.

The chain combines TRBV7-9 with TRBJ1-1; 7 bases map to TRBD1. CDR1 and CDR2 from the germline V gene are SEHNR and FQNEAQ (reference sequence). This CDR3 has 13 amino acids. J was trimmed by 11 bases and V by 6 bases; bases with no gene match: 12. For the CDR3, the DNA is TGTGCCAGCAGGCTAGGGACAGAGCTCATGGCTTTCTTT. Protein product: CASRLGTELMAFF.

V and J are TRBV7-2 and TRBJ2-1; D not certain. Germline CDR1 reads SGHTA; CDR2 reads FQGNSA. CDR3 length: 13 amino acids. V dropped 6 bases and J dropped 7 bases, with 13 bases sitting between them. The CDR3 here is CASSIGLGNEQFF. The CDR3 nucleotides are TGTGCCAGCAGTATCGGCTTGGGGAATGAGCAGTTCTTC.

This rearrangement joins TRBV25-1 to TRBJ2-1; D unresolved. The germline CDR1 and CDR2 sequences are MGHDK and SYGVNS. The CDR3 totals 13 residues. Trimming stripped 3 bases from V and 4 bases from J, with 7 bases between. In nucleotides, the CDR3 is TGTGCCAGCAGTGAGACTGGTTACAATGAGCAGTTCTTC. Amino acid sequence: CASSETGYNEQFF.

For the CDR3, the DNA is TGTGCCAGCAGTGTACAGGGGGATTCCTACGAGCAGTACTTC. Translated, it gives CASSVQGDSYEQYF. V is TRBV27 and J is TRBJ2-7; 8 nucleotides match TRBD1. The V and J ends lost 5 bases and 1 base, in that order; junction bases with no gene match: 4. Germline V lookup: CDR1 MNHEY, CDR2 SMNVEV (reference sequence). This CDR3 is built from 14 residues.

This clone was seen only a few times. One junction end disagrees with the germline gene, perhaps due to a read error. This chain connects TRBV11-2 to TRBJ2-1; a possible D gene is TRBD1 (6 bases). This CDR3 contains 13 residues. Germline CDR1 is SGHAT and CDR2 is FQNNGV. The CDR3 nucleotides read TGTGCCAGCAGCCTAGAGGGGGACAATGAGCAGTTCTTC. The encoded protein is CASSLEGDNEQFF.

In this sample, this clone turned up once. Germline and junction disagree at one end, which may indicate a read error. The chain carries TRBV6-1 and TRBJ2-7; TRBD1 is a possible D gene (6 bases). Germline V CDR1 and CDR2: MNHNS, SASEGT. CDR3 length: 15 amino acids. CDR3 protein: CASRERDNPRYEQYF. Here the CDR3 DNA reads TGTGCCAGCCGTGAGAGGGACAATCCGCGCTACGAGCAGTACTTC.

This chain uses TRBV5-1 with TRBJ1-2, with TRBD1 as a possible D gene (6 bases). Trimming stripped 4 bases from V and 8 bases from J, with 18 bases between. CDR1 is SGHRS and CDR2 is YFSETQ in the germline V gene. This CDR3 spans 14 amino acids. CDR3: CASSGTTGFQGYTF. In DNA form, the CDR3 reads TGCGCCAGCAGCGGGACAACCGGGTTCCAGGGCTACACCTTC.

The chain recombines TRBV28 with TRBJ2-5, with D possibly matching TRBD2 (6 bases). The CDR3 totals 14 residues. CDR1 is MDHEN, CDR2 SYDVKM, per germline. V was clipped by 5 bases and J by 5 bases, with 15 bases between them. CDR3 residues: CASSPPGEDETQYF. For the CDR3, the DNA is TGTGCCAGCAGTCCTCCCGGGGAGGATGAGACCCAGTACTTC.

This rearrangement joins TRBV28 to TRBJ2-7; unclear D gene. This CDR3 is built from 14 residues. The V end was cut by 6 bases, the J end by 0 bases, with 12 bases between. Germline CDR1 is MDHEN and CDR2 is SYDVKM. This chain's CDR3 is CASRNTRNSYEQYF. DNA for the CDR3: TGTGCCAGCAGAAACACAAGGAACTCCTACGAGCAGTACTTC. The full variable domain, completed using reference TRBV28 and TRBJ2-7, is DVKVTQSSRYLVKRTGEKVFLECVQDMDHENMFWYRQDPGLGLRLIYFSYDVKMKEKGDIPEGYSVSREKKERFSLILESASTNQTSMYLCASRNTRNSYEQYFGPGTRLTVT.

This clone was observed once. CDR3: CASSDGTIPLPDTQYF. The CDR3 DNA is TGTGCCAGCAGTGACGGGACCATCCCTTTACCAGATACGCAGTATTTT. The J gene is TRBJ2-3, the V gene TRBV5-6; either TRBD1 or TRBD2 may fit D (5 bases each). This CDR3 region has 16 residues. Germline CDR1 SGHDT, CDR2 YYEEEE. V was cut by 5 bases and J by 4 bases, with 20 bases left in between.